This record concerns one T cell receptor (beta chain) sequence. The target antigen is unknown. All of the donors resided in Nashville, Tennessee, and each was a Caucasian adult. CD4+ cells yielded CD45RA+ naive and CD45RA-negative memory subsets. These data originate in a study of shared clonotypes between healthy human individuals. Study-wide findings and caveats: Larger estimated richness was generally seen in naive subsets than in memory subsets.

Every subset had its genomic DNA shared out evenly among several immunoSEQ plates. Sequenced by immunoSEQ multiplex PCR; TCRdb stores in-frame clones only, minus some. This sample has a few million clones, with roughly 93% found just once. CDR1 and CDR2 (germline): WNHNN, SYGVQD (reference sequence). The junction had 9 bases not matched to a gene; V was cut back by 1 base and J by 8 bases. This CDR3 spans 17 amino acids. The specimen was naive CD4+ T cells from PBMCs. Subset given: CD45RA+ positively selected. This chain joins TRBV10-1 and TRBJ2-1; 12 bases are shared with TRBD2. The TCR comes from a man aged 18 to 30 in good health. Some clones in this sample may be carry-over from other donors' samples. CDR3 sequence reads: CASSELGTSGPCHEQFF. CDR3 coding DNA: TGCGCCAGCAGTGAGTTAGGGACTAGCGGGCCGTGCCATGAGCAGTTCTTC.